This T cell receptor beta chain came from a study of control samples from healthy donors and cancer patients. Trimming removed 2 bases at V and 7 bases at J, with 6 bases between. This CDR3 is built from 12 residues. Germline loops: CDR1 MDHEN, CDR2 SYDVKM. Using immunoSEQ multiplex PCR, the repertoire was profiled, and TCRdb retains in-frame clones only, with some absent. This table holds a few hundred thousand clones, 90% found once. The V gene is TRBV28, the J gene TRBJ2-1, with D uncertain. The sequence was obtained from a middle-aged man with head and neck cancer. The sequenced sample consisted of PBMCs. CDR3 amino acids: CASSLGLNEQFF. Written as DNA, the CDR3 is TGTGCCAGCAGTTTAGGGTTGAATGAGCAGTTCTTC.